These 20 T cell receptor beta chains were all obtained from the same sample, sequenced in a study of control samples from healthy donors and cancer patients. TCRdb's table, derived via immunoSEQ multiplex PCR, lists solely in-frame clones and lacks some. The sample holds roughly 100,000 clones, just over 90% seen once. Sequencing was done on a sample of blood. The origin of the receptors is a woman in her thirties in good health.

V usage is TRBV21-1 and J usage is TRBJ1-5. TRBV21-1 is designated a pseudogene. The CDR3 totals 14 residues. Here the CDR3 reads CASSRKWGNQPQHF. The CDR3 nucleotides are TGTGCCAGCAGCAGGAAGTGGGGTAATCAGCCCCAGCATTTT.

The V and J genes are TRBV5-1 and TRBJ1-5; TRBD1 is a possible D gene (6 bases). CDR3 length equals 15 residues. V shed 7 bases and J shed 2 bases, with 16 bases lying between them. CDR1 is SGHRS and CDR2 is YFSETQ in the germline V gene. The CDR3 nucleotides are TGCGCCAGCCGGACAGACTTTATTGGCAATCAGCCCCAGCATTTT. Its translation is CASRTDFIGNQPQHF.

This clone was counted a few times. V and J are TRBV3-1 (or the pseudogene TRBV3-2) and TRBJ2-7, with 7 bases lining up with TRBD1. J was trimmed by 5 bases and V by 3 bases; bases with no gene match: 13. The germline gives CDR1 LGHDT, CDR2 YNNKEL (reference sequence). The CDR3 spans 16 residues. CDR3 residues: CASSHLTNRGSHEQYF. The DNA for the CDR3 is TGTGCCAGCAGCCACCTGACGAACAGGGGAAGCCACGAGCAGTACTTC.

Concerning this clone: The sample carries other DNA sequences with the same CDR3. The chain combines TRBV5-1 with TRBJ2-3, with unresolved D. This CDR3 has 12 amino acids. Germline V CDR1 and CDR2: SGHRS, YFSETQ. The ends were cut back, 2 bases at V and 2 bases at J, with 3 bases in the middle. CDR3 in DNA: TGCGCCAGCAGCTTAACCACAGATACGCAGTATTTT. Protein product: CASSLTTDTQYF. Based on the CDR3 plus reference TRBV5-1 and TRBJ2-3, the full variable domain is KAGVTQTPRYLIKTRGQQVTLSCSPISGHRSVSWYQQTPGQGLQFLFEYFSETQRNKGNFPGRFSGRQFSNSRSEMNVSTLELGDSALYLCASSLTTDTQYFGPGTRLTVL.

This chain connects TRBV6-1 to TRBJ2-5, with 9 positions matching TRBD1. Germline V CDR1 and CDR2: MNHNS, SASEGT. Unmatched junction bases numbered 17, after V lost 5 bases and J lost 4 bases. This CDR3 region has 18 residues. The CDR3 sequence: CASSKGPGQGRLGETQYF. The CDR3 region has the DNA TGTGCCAGCAGTAAAGGGCCGGGACAGGGTCGTTTGGGAGAGACCCAGTACTTC.

This chain links TRBV19 with TRBJ1-1; D is unclear. This CDR3 spans 12 amino acids. CDR1 is LNHDA and CDR2 is SQIVND in the germline V gene (reference sequence). Trimming removed 3 bases at V and 5 bases at J, with 7 bases between. CDR3 coding DNA: TGTGCCAGTAGTATTCTAGGGACTGAAGCTTTCTTT. Its protein product is CASSILGTEAFF.

This clone came up once. This chain connects TRBV18 to TRBJ1-6; 9 bases are a match to TRBD1. This CDR3 is built from 13 residues. V lost 8 bases, J lost 7 bases, and 3 bases stayed unmatched. Germline V gene lookup returns CDR1 KGHSH and CDR2 LQKENI. The CDR3 nucleotides read TGTGCCAGCCAGGGACAGGGCAATTCACCCCTCCACTTT. This gives the protein CASQGQGNSPLHF.

The CDR3 region is CASRLEAGVPYSGTIYF. Written as DNA, the CDR3 is TGTGCCAGCAGACTTGAAGCGGGCGTCCCCTATTCTGGCACCATATATTTT. V gene TRBV2 combines with J gene TRBJ1-3; no firm D call. The CDR3 extends over 17 amino acids. Germline V gene sequence: CDR1 SNHLY, CDR2 FYNNEI. V lost 6 bases and J lost 9, with 27 bases in between.

The gene calls are TRBV2 and TRBJ2-1; 12 nucleotides align to TRBD2. The CDR3 spans 17 residues. The V and J ends lost 6 bases and 5 bases, in that order; junction bases with no gene match: 11. Germline V gene sequence: CDR1 SNHLY, CDR2 FYNNEI. The CDR3 spells CASRERLAGERDNEQFF. Written as DNA, the CDR3 is TGTGCCAGCAGGGAACGACTAGCGGGAGAGAGGGACAATGAGCAGTTCTTC.

The chain has TRBV5-4 and TRBJ1-2, with TRBD1 as a possible D gene (5 bases). Per the germline V gene, CDR1 is SGHNT and CDR2 is YYREEE (reference sequence). The CDR3 is made up of 13 amino acids. Trimming removed 4 bases from V and 6 bases from J, with 13 bases in between. The CDR3 DNA reads as TGTGCCAGCAGCCCCGGGGCAGGGCATGGCTACACCTTC. Its protein product is CASSPGAGHGYTF.

The gene calls are TRBV5-1 and TRBJ2-1, with 7 bases that match TRBD2. The CDR3 contains 14 residues. Trimming cost V 3 bases and J 5 bases; bases outside gene matches: 5. The germline V gene has CDR1 SGHRS and CDR2 YFSETQ. CDR3 bases: TGCGCCAGCAGCTCCGGGAGGCTAAACAATGAGCAGTTCTTC. Residues: CASSSGRLNNEQFF.

V gene TRBV7-2 combines with J gene TRBJ1-5, with D hard to call. The CDR3 loop spans 16 amino acids. CDR1 and CDR2 from the germline V gene are SGHTA and FQGNSA. The V end lost 1 base, the J end lost 0 bases, and 10 bases lay between the germline ends. The CDR3 nucleotides read TGTGCCAGCAGCTTAGGGGCTACTTATAGCAATCAGCCCCAGCATTTT. This gives the protein CASSLGATYSNQPQHF.

The chain recombines TRBV5-1 with TRBJ1-1; 8 bases are a match to TRBD1. The length of the CDR3 is 14 residues. J lost 8 bases, V lost 4 bases, and 10 bases had no gene match. In germline, CDR1 is SGHRS, CDR2 YFSETQ. Written as DNA, the CDR3 is TGCGCCAGCAGCGGGCAATCGGGACAGGTAGAAGCTTTCTTT. Translating gives CASSGQSGQVEAFF.

J is TRBJ1-1 and V is TRBV6-1, with D possibly being TRBD1 (5 bases). Germline-derived CDR1 and CDR2 are MNHNS and SASEGT. V lost 1 base to trimming and J lost 7 bases, with 16 bases between them. The CDR3 extends over 15 amino acids. CDR3 loop: CASSEVVRGSGEAFF. As DNA, the CDR3 is TGTGCCAGCAGTGAAGTTGTTAGGGGCTCAGGTGAAGCTTTCTTT.

This chain joins TRBV5-1 and TRBJ2-7; TRBD2 aligns across 15 bases. J was trimmed by 5 bases and V by 4 bases; bases with no gene match: 7. The CDR3 runs 16 residues. CDR1 and CDR2 (germline): SGHRS, YFSETQ. The CDR3 nucleotides read TGCGCCAGCAGCCTGGGACTAGCGGGAGGTCGAGACGAGCAGTACTTC. It is translated as CASSLGLAGGRDEQYF.

J is TRBJ1-2 and V is TRBV4-2, with D hard to call. Trimming took 0 bases from V and 0 from J, leaving 2 bases between them. The germline V gene encodes CDR1 LGHNA and CDR2 YNFKEQ. There are 13 residues in the CDR3. The CDR3 DNA is TGTGCCAGCAGCCAAGACGCTAACTATGGCTACACCTTC. The encoded protein is CASSQDANYGYTF.

The chain carries TRBV9 and TRBJ1-4; TRBD1 might be the D (6 bases). V shed 4 bases and J shed 7 bases, with 17 bases lying between them. Germline CDR1 reads SGDLS; CDR2 reads YYNGEE. The CDR3 is 15 amino acids. The CDR3 spells CASSPGVPEGEKLFF. In DNA form, the CDR3 reads TGTGCCAGCAGCCCAGGGGTGCCCGAGGGTGAAAAACTGTTTTTT.

The V call is TRBV19, the J call TRBJ1-5; D gene unclear. The CDR3 covers 14 residues. V was clipped by 10 bases and J by 2 bases, with 15 bases between them. Germline-derived CDR1 and CDR2 are LNHDA and SQIVND (reference sequence). This CDR3 reads CATAHSLGNQPQHF. In DNA, the CDR3 is TGTGCCACCGCGCACAGTTTGGGCAATCAGCCCCAGCATTTT.

The chain recombines TRBV29-1 with TRBJ1-4; 8 positions agree with TRBD1. The J segment lost 15 bases and the V segment lost 4 bases, leaving 19 bases of the junction unmatched. The CDR3 has 15 amino acids. The germline V gene encodes CDR1 SQVTM and CDR2 ANQGSEA. CDR3 sequence (DNA): TGCAGCGTTGCCACTAACCGGGACAGGCACCTGGGATTGTTTTTT. It yields the protein CSVATNRDRHLGLFF.

This clone has only one observation. V is TRBV29-1 and J is TRBJ1-2; D unresolved. The CDR3 runs 13 residues. V was clipped by 1 base and J by 2 bases, with 8 bases between them. CDR1 and CDR2 (germline): SQVTM, ANQGSEA. Here the CDR3 reads CSVEGFQNYGYTF. CDR3 nucleotide sequence: TGCAGCGTTGAAGGGTTCCAGAACTATGGCTACACCTTC.